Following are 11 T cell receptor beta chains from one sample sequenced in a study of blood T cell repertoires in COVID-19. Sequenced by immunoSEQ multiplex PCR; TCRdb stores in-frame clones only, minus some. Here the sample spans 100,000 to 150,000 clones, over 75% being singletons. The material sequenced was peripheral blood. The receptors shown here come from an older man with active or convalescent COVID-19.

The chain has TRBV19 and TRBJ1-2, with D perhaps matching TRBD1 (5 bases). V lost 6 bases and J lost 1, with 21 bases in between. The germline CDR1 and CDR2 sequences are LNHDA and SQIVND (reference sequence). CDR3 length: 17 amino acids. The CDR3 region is CASRRRGGTPLNYGYTF. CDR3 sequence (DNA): TGTGCCAGTAGGAGGCGGGGGGGGACCCCCCTTAACTATGGCTACACCTTC.

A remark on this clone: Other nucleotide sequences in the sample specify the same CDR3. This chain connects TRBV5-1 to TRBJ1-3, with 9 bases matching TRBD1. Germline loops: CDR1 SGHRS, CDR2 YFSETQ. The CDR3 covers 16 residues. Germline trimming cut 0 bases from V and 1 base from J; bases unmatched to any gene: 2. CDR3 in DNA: TGCGCCAGCAGCTTGGGGGGGACAGGGTCTGGAAACACCATATATTTT. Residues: CASSLGGTGSGNTIYF.

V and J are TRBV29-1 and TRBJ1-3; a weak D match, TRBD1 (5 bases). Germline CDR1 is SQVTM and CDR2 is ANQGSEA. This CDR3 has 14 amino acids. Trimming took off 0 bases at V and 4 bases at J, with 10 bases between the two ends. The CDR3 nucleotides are TGCAGCGTTGAAGATAACGACAGAGGAAACACCATATATTTT. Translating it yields CSVEDNDRGNTIYF. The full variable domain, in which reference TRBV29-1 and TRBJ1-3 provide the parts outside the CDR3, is SAVISQKPSRDICQRGTSLTIQCQVDSQVTMMFWYRQQPGQSLTLIATANQGSEATYESGFVIDKFPISRPNLTFSTLTVSNMSPEDSSIYLCSVEDNDRGNTIYFGEGSWLTVV.

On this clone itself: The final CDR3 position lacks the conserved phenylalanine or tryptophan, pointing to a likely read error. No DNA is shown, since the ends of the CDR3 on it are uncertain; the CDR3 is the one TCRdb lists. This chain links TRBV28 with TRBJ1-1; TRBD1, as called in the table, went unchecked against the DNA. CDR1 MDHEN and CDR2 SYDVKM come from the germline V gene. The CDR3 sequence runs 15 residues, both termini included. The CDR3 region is CASSSPTQGVRPWAS.

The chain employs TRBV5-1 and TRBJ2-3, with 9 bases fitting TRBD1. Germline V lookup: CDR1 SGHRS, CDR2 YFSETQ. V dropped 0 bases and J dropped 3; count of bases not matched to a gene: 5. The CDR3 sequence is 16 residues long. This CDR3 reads CASSLGVQGATDTQYF. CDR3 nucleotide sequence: TGCGCCAGCAGCTTGGGGGTACAGGGGGCAACAGATACGCAGTATTTT.

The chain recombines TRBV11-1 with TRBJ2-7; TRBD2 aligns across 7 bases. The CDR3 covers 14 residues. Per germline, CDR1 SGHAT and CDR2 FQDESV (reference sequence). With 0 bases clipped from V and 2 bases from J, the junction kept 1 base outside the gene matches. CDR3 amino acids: CASSLAGGPYEQYF. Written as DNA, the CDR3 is TGTGCCAGCAGCTTAGCGGGAGGGCCCTACGAGCAGTACTTC.

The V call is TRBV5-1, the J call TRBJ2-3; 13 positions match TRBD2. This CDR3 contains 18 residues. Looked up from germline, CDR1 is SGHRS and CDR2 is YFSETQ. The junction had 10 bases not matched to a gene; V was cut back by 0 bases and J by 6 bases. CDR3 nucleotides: TGCGCCAGCAGCTTGGCCCGAGGACTAGCGGGAGTGGGTGATACGCAGTATTTT. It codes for CASSLARGLAGVGDTQYF. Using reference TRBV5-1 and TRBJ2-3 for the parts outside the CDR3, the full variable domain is KAGVTQTPRYLIKTRGQQVTLSCSPISGHRSVSWYQQTPGQGLQFLFEYFSETQRNKGNFPGRFSGRQFSNSRSEMNVSTLELGDSALYLCASSLARGLAGVGDTQYFGPGTRLTVL.

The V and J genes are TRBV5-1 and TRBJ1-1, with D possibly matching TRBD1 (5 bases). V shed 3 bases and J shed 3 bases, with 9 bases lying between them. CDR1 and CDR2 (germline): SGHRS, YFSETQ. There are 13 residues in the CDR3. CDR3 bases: TGCGCCAGCAGCTATATAGGGGACACTGAAGCTTTCTTT. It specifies CASSYIGDTEAFF.

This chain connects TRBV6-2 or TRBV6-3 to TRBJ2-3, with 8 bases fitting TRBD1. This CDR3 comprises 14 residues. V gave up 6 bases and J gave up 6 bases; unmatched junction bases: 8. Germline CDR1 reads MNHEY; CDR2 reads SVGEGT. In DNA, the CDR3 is TGTGCCAGCAGCAACAGGGGGAGGCTGGATACGCAGTATTTT. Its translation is CASSNRGRLDTQYF.

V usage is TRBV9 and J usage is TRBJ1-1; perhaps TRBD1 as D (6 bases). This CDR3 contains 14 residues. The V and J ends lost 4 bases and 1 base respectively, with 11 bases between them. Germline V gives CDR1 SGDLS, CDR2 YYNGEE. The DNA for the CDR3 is TGTGCCAGCAGCCCGGGACATCGGAACACTGAAGCTTTCTTT. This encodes CASSPGHRNTEAFF.

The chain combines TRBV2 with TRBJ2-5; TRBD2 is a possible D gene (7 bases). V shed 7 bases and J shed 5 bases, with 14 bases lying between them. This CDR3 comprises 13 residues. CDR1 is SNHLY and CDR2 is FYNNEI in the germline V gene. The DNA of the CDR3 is TGTGCCAGCATCCGGGGGGCCGGGGAGACCCAGTACTTC. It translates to CASIRGAGETQYF.